This entry lists 14 T cell receptor beta chains sequenced from one sample in a study of T cell responses to AZD1222 COVID-19 vaccine. Data came from immunoSEQ multiplex PCR; TCRdb stores just in-frame clones and leaves some out. The repertoire includes tens of thousands of clones, approximately 92% of them detected once, and about 9.3% sits in the top ten. The material sequenced was peripheral blood, taken 28 days after the second AZD1222 dose. Every receptor here comes from an adult who received the AZD1222 COVID-19 vaccine.

CDR3 loop: CASIGRGNTEAFF. The CDR3 DNA reads as TGCGCCAGCATTGGGCGGGGGAACACTGAAGCTTTCTTT. This rearrangement joins TRBV5-1 to TRBJ1-1; D is undetermined. Looked up from germline, CDR1 is SGHRS and CDR2 is YFSETQ. V was trimmed by 6 bases and J by 1 base, leaving 10 bases between them. The CDR3 runs to 13 residues.

The chain employs TRBV2 and TRBJ1-6; D is unclear. This CDR3 is 12 amino acids long. CDR1 is SNHLY and CDR2 is FYNNEI in the germline V gene. Trimming left V 4 bases short and J 5 bases short, with 3 bases between. CDR3 amino acids: CASSVDNSPLHF. CDR3 nucleotide sequence: TGTGCCAGCAGTGTGGATAATTCACCCCTCCACTTT.

The gene calls are TRBV19 and TRBJ2-5; D may match TRBD1 or TRBD2 (5 bases each). Germline V gives CDR1 LNHDA, CDR2 SQIVND (reference sequence). Trimming took 2 bases from V and 4 from J, leaving 20 bases between them. The CDR3 runs 17 residues. CDR3 loop: CASSISRGTGGGETQYF. The CDR3 DNA reads TGTGCCAGTAGTATATCTCGCGGTACAGGCGGAGGAGAGACCCAGTACTTC.

This clone has more than one count but fewer than ten. The genes are TRBV29-1 and TRBJ2-7; D ambiguous. CDR1 and CDR2 from the germline V gene are SQVTM and ANQGSEA. With 4 bases removed from V and 2 bases from J, the gap between germline ends came to 9 bases. There are 12 residues in the CDR3. DNA for the CDR3: TGCAGCGTTGGCACAGAGACCTACGAGCAGTACTTC. Translating gives CSVGTETYEQYF.

This clone appeared a single time. V gene TRBV19 combines with J gene TRBJ2-1; D could derive from TRBD1 or TRBD2 (5 bases each). The CDR3 spans 16 residues. V shed 0 bases and J shed 6 bases, with 15 bases lying between them. CDR1 and CDR2 from the germline V gene are LNHDA and SQIVND (reference sequence). The CDR3 bases are TGTGCCAGTAGTATAGATGTCTGGGGACCTGGCAATGAGCAGTTCTTC. As protein: CASSIDVWGPGNEQFF.

The genes are TRBV21-1 and TRBJ1-3; TRBD1, the D gene given by the table, was not confirmed from the DNA. TRBV21-1 is termed a pseudogene. The CDR3 length is 15 residues. The CDR3 loop is CASGSRGQDSNTIYF. The CDR3 nucleotides are TGTGCCAGCGGATCCAGGGGACAGGACTCAAACACCATATATTTT.

J is TRBJ2-2 and V is TRBV7-8; the D is unclear. With 0 bases removed from V and 6 bases from J, the gap between germline ends came to 5 bases. This CDR3 contains 13 residues. The germline V gene encodes CDR1 SGHVS and CDR2 FQNEAQ. CDR3 DNA sequence: TGTGCCAGCAGCTTAGCGGTGGCCGGGGAGCTGTTTTTT. Its translation: CASSLAVAGELFF.

This clone has only one observation. The chain has TRBV9 and TRBJ1-6; 7 positions agree with TRBD1. Germline values: CDR1 SGDLS, CDR2 YYNGEE. V was pared by 6 bases and J by 7 bases, with 7 bases of the junction left unmatched. The CDR3 has 14 amino acids. CDR3 region: CASTQGTENSPLHF. CDR3 in DNA: TGTGCCAGCACCCAAGGGACAGAGAATTCACCCCTCCACTTT.

This chain uses TRBV5-1 with TRBJ1-3; TRBD1 is a possible D gene (6 bases). Trimming removed 4 bases from V and 2 bases from J, with 16 bases in between. CDR3 size: 16 residues. The germline V gene has CDR1 SGHRS and CDR2 YFSETQ. The CDR3 reads CASSPEGGGPGNTIYF. CDR3 in DNA: TGCGCCAGCAGCCCGGAGGGGGGAGGTCCTGGAAACACCATATATTTT.

The chain recombines TRBV4-2 with TRBJ1-2; TRBD1 is a possible D gene (6 bases). Germline V gives CDR1 LGHNA, CDR2 YNFKEQ. CDR3 length: 15 amino acids. Trimming took off 0 bases at V and 6 bases at J, with 14 bases between the two ends. In nucleotides, the CDR3 is TGTGCCAGCAGCCAAGATCTATTGGCAGGGGATGGCTACACCTTC. It encodes CASSQDLLAGDGYTF.

As DNA, the CDR3 is TGCGCCAGCAGCAGCCGGACAGGGCCTGGAAACACCATATATTTT. Protein: CASSSRTGPGNTIYF. The chain joins TRBV5-1 to TRBJ1-3; 8 positions agree with TRBD1. Germline assignment: CDR1 SGHRS and CDR2 YFSETQ. The V gene end was trimmed by 4 bases and the J gene end by 2 bases; junction bases not matched to a gene: 5. The CDR3 spans 15 residues.

V is TRBV28 and J is TRBJ1-3, with D unresolved. The V and J ends lost 2 bases and 0 bases respectively, with 8 bases between them. This CDR3 has 15 residues. In germline, CDR1 is MDHEN, CDR2 SYDVKM. CDR3 in DNA: TGTGCCAGCAGTTTAGACATCAGCTCTGGAAACACCATATATTTT. It translates to CASSLDISSGNTIYF.

This clone has more than one count but fewer than ten. The chain is built from TRBV28 and TRBJ1-6; D ambiguous. CDR3 size: 14 residues. The V gene lost 4 bases and the J gene lost 13 bases, with 17 bases spanning the gap. The germline V gene encodes CDR1 MDHEN and CDR2 SYDVKM. The CDR3 DNA reads as TGTGCCAGCAGTTCAAGGCCGATTGGGGTCCCCCTCCACTTT. Translating gives CASSSRPIGVPLHF.

The CDR3 DNA reads TGTGCCAGCTCACCCCGGACAGGACAGGGTACGCAGTATTTT. The encoded protein is CASSPRTGQGTQYF. The chain joins TRBV18 to TRBJ2-3; 8 bases fit TRBD1. J gave up 8 bases and V 3 bases, and 7 bases lay outside the gene matches. The germline CDR1 and CDR2 sequences are KGHSH and LQKENI. The CDR3 runs to 14 residues.